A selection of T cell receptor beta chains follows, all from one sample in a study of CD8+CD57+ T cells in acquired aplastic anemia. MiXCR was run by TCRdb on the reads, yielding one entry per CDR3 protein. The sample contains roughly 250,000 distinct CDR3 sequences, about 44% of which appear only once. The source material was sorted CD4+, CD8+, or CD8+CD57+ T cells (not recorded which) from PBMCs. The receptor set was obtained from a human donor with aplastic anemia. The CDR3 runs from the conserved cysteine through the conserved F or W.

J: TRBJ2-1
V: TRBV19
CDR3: CASSMAVSSYNEQFF

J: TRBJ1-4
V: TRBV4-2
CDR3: CASSQGGEEVKKLFF

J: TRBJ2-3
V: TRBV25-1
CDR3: CASSEWSSTDTQYF

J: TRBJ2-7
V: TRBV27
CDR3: CASGAGTGSYEQYF

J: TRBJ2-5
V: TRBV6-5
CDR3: CASRSRGQETQYF

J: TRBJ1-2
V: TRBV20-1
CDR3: CSARGLAAHYGYTF

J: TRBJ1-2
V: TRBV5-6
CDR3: CASSLDMDRRFWGYTF

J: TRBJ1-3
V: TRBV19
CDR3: CASSWPGPSSGNTIYF

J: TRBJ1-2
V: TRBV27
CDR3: CASSIRQGRIEGYTF

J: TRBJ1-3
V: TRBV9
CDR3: CASSAGSGNTIYF

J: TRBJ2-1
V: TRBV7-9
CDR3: CATRRAEKYNEQFF

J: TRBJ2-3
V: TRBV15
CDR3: CATSRLAGAVGTQYF

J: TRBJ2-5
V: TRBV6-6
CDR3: CALGSRLEETQYF

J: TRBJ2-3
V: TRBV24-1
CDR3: CATSDSRRNEQYF

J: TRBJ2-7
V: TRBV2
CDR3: CASRVPEQYF

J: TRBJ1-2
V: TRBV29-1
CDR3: CSVEFSARGGYTF

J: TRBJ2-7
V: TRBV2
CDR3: CASSESWGPRYEQYF

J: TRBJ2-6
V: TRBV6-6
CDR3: CASIARGVGFSGANVLTF

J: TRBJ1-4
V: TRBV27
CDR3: CASSRRQGTMDEKPVF

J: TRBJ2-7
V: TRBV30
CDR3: CAWHTGGEPYEQYF

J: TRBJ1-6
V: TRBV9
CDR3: CASSVGGDNSPLHF

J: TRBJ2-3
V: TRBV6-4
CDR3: CASSFLTSGGPTDTQYF

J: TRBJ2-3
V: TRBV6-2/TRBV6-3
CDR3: CASSYSARATDTQYF

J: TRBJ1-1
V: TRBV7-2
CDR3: CASSLAGSGNTEAFF

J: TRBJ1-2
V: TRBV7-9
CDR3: CASATGFPYYGYTF

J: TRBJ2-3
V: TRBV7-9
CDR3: CASSSSTGTGDSTDTQYF

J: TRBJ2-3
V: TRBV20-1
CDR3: CSARAWNGQGSCDTQYF

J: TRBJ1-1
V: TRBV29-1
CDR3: CSVEFSENTEAFF

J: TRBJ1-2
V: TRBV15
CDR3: CATSRDRGADYGYTF

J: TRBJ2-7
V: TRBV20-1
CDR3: CSAREVTGFFYEQYF

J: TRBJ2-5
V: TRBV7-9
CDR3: CASSSKRTGGGETQYF

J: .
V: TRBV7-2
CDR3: CASSVQVRHEQYF

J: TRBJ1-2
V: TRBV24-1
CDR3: CATSDSGEGYTF

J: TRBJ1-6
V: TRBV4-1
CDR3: CASSQVQGGNSPLHF

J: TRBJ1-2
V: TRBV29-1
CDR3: CSVEDVKVNGYTF

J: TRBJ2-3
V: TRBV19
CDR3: CATGDRGGTDTQYF

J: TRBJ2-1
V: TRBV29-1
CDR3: CSVAGGGYNEQFF

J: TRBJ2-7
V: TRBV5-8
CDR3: CASSFGVYEQYF

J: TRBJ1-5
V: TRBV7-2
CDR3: CASSPGLLGQPQHF

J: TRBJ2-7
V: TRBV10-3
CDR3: CAISELALQGPEQYF

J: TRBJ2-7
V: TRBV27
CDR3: CASSLSRDYTYEQYF

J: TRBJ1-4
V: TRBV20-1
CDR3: CSAREDRAVFF

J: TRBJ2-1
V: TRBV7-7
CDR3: CASSYEQGAHNEQFF

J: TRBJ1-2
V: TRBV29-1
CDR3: CSAEHRDSAYGYTF

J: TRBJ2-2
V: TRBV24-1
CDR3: CATSDPKDLTGELFF

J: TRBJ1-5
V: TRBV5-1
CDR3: CASSLDGDRNQPQHF

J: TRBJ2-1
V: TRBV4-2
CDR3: CASSLRMSEQFF

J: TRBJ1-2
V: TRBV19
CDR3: CASSIQGNYGYTF

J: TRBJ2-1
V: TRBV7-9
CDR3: CASSPPLSYSNSYNEQFF

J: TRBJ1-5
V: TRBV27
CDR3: CASSPRDQVGNQPQHF